These 3 T cell receptor beta chains originate from one sample sequenced in a study of T cells after yellow fever vaccination (dated by TCRdb to the late 2010s). Sample treatment or condition, as interpreted from the label and publication: live attenuated yellow fever vaccine strain. Receptor libraries were prepared by 5' RACE. The instrument given in TCRdb is Illumina NovaSeq 6000. Starting from the raw public reads, TCRdb applied fastp trimming at Q25, assembled clones with MiXCR and retained in-frame beta chains. CDR3 protein duplicates are merged, each entry listing the most common genes and DNA. The sample table holds around 310,000 distinct CDR3 sequences, of which 3.5% to 5% were seen once. The ten biggest clones cover roughly a fifth of the sample. This sample comprised PBMCs, obtained 15 days after the yellow fever booster vaccination. These receptors were collected from a man between 18 and 29 years old who received the YFV17D yellow fever vaccine.

This clonotype was observed a few times. The rearrangement links TRBV7-8 to TRBJ1-1; tentative D call: TRBD1 (5 bases). Germline CDR1 is SGHVS and CDR2 is FQNEAQ. V was clipped by 2 bases and J by 4 bases, with 23 bases between them. This CDR3 has 18 amino acids. The CDR3, as DNA: TGTGCCAGCAGCTTACGGGGCAGGCTAGGTAGGACTTTCACTGAAGCTTTCTTT. It specifies CASSLRGRLGRTFTEAFF.

This clonotype was recorded many times. The genes are TRBV5-1 and TRBJ2-5; 9 bases are a match to TRBD2. V shed 0 bases, J shed 4 bases, and the junction held 7 bases outside the gene matches. The germline gives CDR1 SGHRS, CDR2 YFSETQ. This CDR3 contains 16 residues. CDR3 coding DNA: TGCGCCAGCAGCTTGGCCGCGCGGGGGGGCCTAGAGACCCAGTACTTC. It is translated as CASSLAARGGLETQYF.

The gene calls are TRBV20-1 and TRBJ2-5; D is undetermined. The germline V and J ends were trimmed by 2 bases and 5 bases, with 12 bases remaining between them. From germline, CDR1 is DFQATT and CDR2 SNEGSKA (reference sequence). The CDR3 covers 13 residues. The DNA of the CDR3 is TGCAGTGCTAGAAGGGCACCCCTGGAGACCCAGTACTTC. This translates into CSARRAPLETQYF.